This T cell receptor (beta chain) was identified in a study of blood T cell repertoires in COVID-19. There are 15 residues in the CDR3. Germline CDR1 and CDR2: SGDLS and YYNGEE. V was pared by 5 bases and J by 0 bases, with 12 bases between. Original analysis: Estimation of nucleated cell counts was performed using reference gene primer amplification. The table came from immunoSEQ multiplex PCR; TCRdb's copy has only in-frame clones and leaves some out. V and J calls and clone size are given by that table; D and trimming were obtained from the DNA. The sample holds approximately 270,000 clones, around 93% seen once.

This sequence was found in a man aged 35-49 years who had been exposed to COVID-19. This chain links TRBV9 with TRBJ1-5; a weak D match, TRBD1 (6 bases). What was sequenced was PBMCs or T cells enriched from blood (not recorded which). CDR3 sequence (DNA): TGTGCCAGCAGTTCAGGGGAATATAGCAATCAGCCCCAGCATTTT. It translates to CASSSGEYSNQPQHF.